These 21 T cell receptor beta chains were sequenced from one sample in a study of T cells in Graves' hyperthyroidism and ophthalmopathy. Amplification targeted TCR beta CDR3 regions from RNA transcripts. TCR CDR3 regions were first amplified by RT-PCR with HTBI primers. TCRdb reanalysed the multiplex PCR reads using MiXCR and keeps one entry per CDR3 protein. Of approximately 520,000 distinct CDR3 sequences listed, less than 25% were seen once; the top ten hold more than 25%. Sequencing used blood. Receptor source: a man between 18 and 35 years old with Graves' hyperthyroidism.

This clonotype has ten or more counts. The chain uses TRBV6-2 or TRBV6-3 and TRBJ1-5; D remains ambiguous. This CDR3 has 15 amino acids. Trimming took 2 bases from V and 3 from J, leaving 11 bases between them. Germline-derived CDR1 and CDR2 are MNHEY and SVGEGT. This CDR3 reads CASSYRAAINQPQHF. The CDR3 DNA reads as TGTGCCAGCAGTTACCGGGCAGCGATCAATCAGCCCCAGCATTTT.

This clonotype was picked up many times. This sequence joins TRBV11-2 and TRBJ2-7, with D maybe TRBD1 (6 bases). Germline-derived CDR1 and CDR2 are SGHAT and FQNNGV. The ends were cut back, 3 bases at V and 1 base at J, with 10 bases in the middle. The CDR3 consists of 14 residues. The CDR3 loop reads CASSFATGSYEQYF. CDR3 DNA: TGTGCCAGCAGCTTCGCCACAGGGTCCTACGAGCAGTACTTC.

The table lists this clonotype with many counts. The chain joins TRBV28 to TRBJ1-2; 7 bases agree with TRBD1. Germline assignment: CDR1 MDHEN and CDR2 SYDVKM. Trimming cost V 7 bases and J 4 bases; bases outside gene matches: 9. The CDR3 consists of 14 residues. The CDR3: CASTSGTELYGYTF. For the CDR3, the DNA is TGTGCCAGCACCTCCGGGACAGAACTCTATGGCTACACCTTC.

This clonotype occurred many times. The chain combines TRBV20-1 with TRBJ2-7, with 10 bases lining up with TRBD2. The CDR3 runs to 13 residues. Germline CDR1 reads DFQATT; CDR2 reads SNEGSKA (reference sequence). The J segment lost 7 bases and the V segment lost 1 base, leaving 4 bases of the junction unmatched. The CDR3 region has the DNA TGCAGTGCTAGAGGGACTAGCGGAGGAGAGCAGTACTTC. It translates to CSARGTSGGEQYF.

This clonotype came up a few times. This chain joins TRBV10-2 and TRBJ1-5; 7 nucleotides match TRBD1. V lost 7 bases and J lost 5; bases outside the gene matches: 5. This CDR3 spans 13 amino acids. CDR1 WSHSY and CDR2 SAAADI come from the germline V gene. The DNA of the CDR3 is TGCGCCAGCAAAGGACAGGTAGATCAGCCCCAGCATTTT. It specifies CASKGQVDQPQHF.

This clonotype was observed a few times. CDR3 DNA: TGTGCCAGCAGCCGCAGGGACAGGGCGCGCAATCAGCCCCAGCATTTT. It codes for CASSRRDRARNQPQHF. V is TRBV28 and J is TRBJ1-5, with 9 bases that match TRBD1. Per germline, CDR1 MDHEN and CDR2 SYDVKM. Germline trimming cut 6 bases from V and 2 bases from J; bases unmatched to any gene: 8. This CDR3 has 16 residues.

The sample holds a few counts of this clonotype. The chain has TRBV12-3 or TRBV12-4 and TRBJ2-5; TRBD1 matches at 8 bases. V lost 6 bases to trimming and J lost 1 base; unmatched junction nucleotides: 4. CDR3 size: 14 residues. The CDR3 DNA sequence: TGTGCCAGCAGACAAACAGGGGGCCAAGAGACCCAGTACTTC. It codes for CASRQTGGQETQYF.

This clonotype was seen a handful of times. The chain combines TRBV6-1 with TRBJ2-5; D not resolved. Trimming pared 5 bases from V and 5 bases from J, leaving 12 bases between. The germline V gene has CDR1 MNHNS and CDR2 SASEGT. The CDR3 has 13 amino acids. The CDR3 coding sequence is TGTGCCAGCAGTAGAGGTATCTGGGAGACCCAGTACTTC. Translated: CASSRGIWETQYF.

On this clonotype: With a much larger clone just one base away, this may be a read error. J is TRBJ1-2 and V is TRBV6-1; the D is unclear. Germline lookup yields CDR1 MNHNS and CDR2 SASEGT. CDR3 length equals 13 residues. This chain's CDR3 is CACRSGANYGYTF. CDR3 coding DNA: TGTGCCTGCAGAAGTGGGGCTAACTATGGCTACACCTTC.

This chain links TRBV6-1 with TRBJ1-2; D ambiguous. Trimming took 4 bases from V and 9 from J, leaving 15 bases between them. Looked up from germline, CDR1 is MNHNS and CDR2 is SASEGT. The CDR3 totals 13 residues. CDR3 DNA: TGTGCCAGCAGTGCAGACAACTATGGGAGCTACACCTTC. Its translation is CASSADNYGSYTF.

This clonotype was counted many times. V usage is TRBV7-8 and J usage is TRBJ2-2; tentatively, D is TRBD1 or TRBD2 (5 bases each). Germline V CDR1 and CDR2: SGHVS, FQNEAQ. V was shortened by 6 bases and J by 0 bases, with 17 bases between the two germline ends. CDR3 length: 17 amino acids. The CDR3 DNA reads as TGTGCCAGCAGTCCACGACCGGGGCAGTCGAACACCGGGGAGCTGTTTTTT. Its translation: CASSPRPGQSNTGELFF.

This clonotype was observed at least ten times. The rearrangement links TRBV11-2 to TRBJ1-3; D remains unclear. CDR1 and CDR2 (germline): SGHAT, FQNNGV. The CDR3 is made up of 12 amino acids. V was pared by 2 bases and J by 4 bases, with 3 bases between. The CDR3: CASSLQGNTIYF. The CDR3 coding sequence is TGTGCCAGCAGCTTACAGGGAAACACCATATATTTT.

The V call is TRBV6-1, the J call TRBJ2-7; 7 nucleotides line up with TRBD1. The length of the CDR3 is 16 residues. Germline V gene lookup returns CDR1 MNHNS and CDR2 SASEGT. With V trimmed by 6 bases and J by 2 bases, 13 bases remained unmatched. CDR3 amino acids: CASSRIIGQGAYEQYF. Here the CDR3 DNA reads TGTGCCAGCAGCCGCATTATAGGGCAGGGGGCCTACGAGCAGTACTTC.

This clonotype was seen many times. The chain is built from TRBV2 and TRBJ1-5; 7 nucleotides align to TRBD1. This CDR3 has 16 amino acids. Germline CDR1 is SNHLY and CDR2 is FYNNEI. J was trimmed by 0 bases and V by 6 bases; bases with no gene match: 8. The CDR3: CASSSQGPFSNQPQHF. CDR3 coding DNA: TGTGCCAGCAGCTCACAGGGGCCGTTTAGCAATCAGCCCCAGCATTTT.

This clonotype turned up a few times. The chain couples TRBV11-1 to TRBJ1-1; D gene ambiguous. The V end lost 2 bases, the J end lost 1 base, and 17 bases lay between the germline ends. The CDR3 runs to 17 residues. CDR1 and CDR2 (germline): SGHAT, FQDESV (reference sequence). CDR3 sequence (DNA): TGTGCCAGCAGCTTACCCTCGACGGCCTCTTCGAACACTGAAGCTTTCTTT. It specifies CASSLPSTASSNTEAFF.

This clonotype was recorded at least ten times. The J gene is TRBJ1-1, the V gene TRBV6-4; D remains ambiguous. CDR3 length equals 14 residues. Germline V lookup: CDR1 MRHNA, CDR2 SNTAGT. The germline V and J ends were trimmed by 6 bases and 6 bases, with 17 bases remaining between them. The CDR3 nucleotides are TGTGCCAGCAGCCCCGGGCCGGGCGATCCTGAAGCTTTCTTT. This encodes CASSPGPGDPEAFF.

About this clonotype: A single base separates this from a much larger clone, so it may be a read error. V and J are TRBV28 and TRBJ1-5, with D perhaps TRBD1 (6 bases). The V gene's germline CDR1 is MDHEN and CDR2 SYDVKM. The CDR3 is 14 residues long. CDR3 nucleotide sequence: TGTGCCGGCTCGAAGGGGGGACGGAGTCAGCCCCGGCATTTT. This sequence encodes CAGSKGGRSQPRHF.

This clonotype was counted at least ten times. The chain links TRBV20-1 to TRBJ1-5; D is unclear. Trimming removed 2 bases at V and 9 bases at J, with 11 bases between. The CDR3 contains 12 residues. Per the germline V gene, CDR1 is DFQATT and CDR2 is SNEGSKA (reference sequence). In DNA, the CDR3 is TGCAGTGCTAGACGGGCCGACTCGCCCCAGCATTTT. This sequence encodes CSARRADSPQHF.

This clonotype was seen a handful of times. This CDR3 reads CASSQSTGGGGNTIYF. The CDR3 bases are TGTGCCAGCAGCCAGTCCACAGGGGGCGGCGGAAACACCATATATTTT. The J gene is TRBJ1-3, the V gene TRBV4-2; 9 bases align to TRBD1. This CDR3 spans 16 amino acids. Germline loops: CDR1 LGHNA, CDR2 YNFKEQ. The junction had 7 bases not matched to a gene; V was cut back by 3 bases and J by 4 bases.

This clonotype was observed many times. The V and J genes are TRBV5-4 and TRBJ2-7; TRBD1 matches 7 bases. The CDR3 totals 14 residues. V dropped 5 bases and J dropped 5; count of bases not matched to a gene: 10. Germline loops: CDR1 SGHNT, CDR2 YYREEE (reference sequence). DNA of the CDR3: TGTGCCAGCAGTTTTGACAGGGCATCGAACGAGCAGTACTTC. This sequence encodes CASSFDRASNEQYF.

In regard to this clonotype: Germline and junction disagree at one end, which may indicate a read error. The chain has TRBV6-1 and TRBJ1-1, with 9 bases matching TRBD1. The CDR3 length is 13 residues. Germline-derived CDR1 and CDR2 are MNHNS and SASEGT. The CDR3 bases are TGTGCCAGCAGCCTAACAGGGGGCACTGAATCTTTCTTT. Its protein product is CASSLTGGTESFF.